Listed below are T cell receptor beta chains from one sample, sequenced in a study of OX40 agonist ivuxolimab in advanced cancers. This table comes from immunoSEQ multiplex PCR, and its TCRdb copy is limited to in-frame clones, with some not included. The table lists roughly 56,000 clones, approximately 90% of them singletons. Specimen: CD4+ or CD8+ T cells sorted from blood, collected in a trial of the OX40 agonist ivuxolimab. These receptors came from an adult with an advanced solid tumor such as melanoma, head and neck, liver or kidney cancer. CDR3s include the opening cysteine and the closing phenylalanine or tryptophan. The order of the fields is J gene, clone size, D gene, V gene, CDR3 protein, CDR3 DNA. The D gene is left open where the match is weak. Clone size appears in some rows only: once, few, many, or a class for an expanded clone.

J: TRBJ1-5; size: NA; D: NA; V: TRBV5-8; CDR3: CASSFSRASGYSNQPQHF; DNA: TGTGCCAGCAGCTTCTCCCGGGCCTCGGGCTATAGCAATCAGCCCCAGCATTTT
J: TRBJ2-3; size: NA; D: NA; V: TRBV28; CDR3: CATGAYASDTQYF; DNA: TGTGCCACCGGGGCATATGCCTCAGATACGCAGTATTTT
J: TRBJ1-5; size: NA; D: TRBD1; V: TRBV28; CDR3: CASSGDRDLEQPQHF; DNA: TGTGCCAGCAGTGGGGACAGGGATTTGGAACAGCCCCAGCATTTT
J: TRBJ2-7; size: NA; D: NA; V: TRBV19; CDR3: CASSSSLAYEQYF; DNA: TGTGCCAGTAGTTCGTCACTAGCCTACGAGCAGTACTTC
J: TRBJ2-3; size: NA; D: TRBD1; V: TRBV7-9; CDR3: CASSRTGETDTQYF; DNA: TGTGCCAGCAGCCGAACAGGGGAAACAGATACGCAGTATTTT
J: TRBJ2-1; size: NA; D: NA; V: TRBV4-3; CDR3: CASSQVLGTYNEQFF; DNA: TGCGCCAGCAGCCAAGTTTTGGGGACGTACAATGAGCAGTTCTTC
J: TRBJ2-5; size: NA; D: NA; V: TRBV11-2; CDR3: CASSLAGRAETQYF; DNA: TGTGCCAGCAGCTTAGCGGGCCGCGCGGAGACCCAGTACTTC
J: TRBJ1-1; size: NA; D: NA; V: TRBV7-9; CDR3: CASSLAPRGMNTEAFF; DNA: TGTGCCAGCAGCTTAGCTCCCCGGGGAATGAACACTGAAGCTTTCTTT
J: TRBJ2-2; size: NA; D: TRBD1; V: TRBV30; CDR3: CAWDRGSGELFF; DNA: TGTGCCTGGGACAGGGGGTCCGGGGAGCTGTTTTTT
J: TRBJ2-7; size: few; D: TRBD2; V: TRBV6-5; CDR3: CASSGGTSMVGEQYF; DNA: TGTGCCAGCAGTGGGGGGACTAGCATGGTTGGTGAGCAGTACTTC
J: TRBJ1-4; size: NA; D: TRBD1; V: TRBV13; CDR3: CASSFRDRDDEKLFF; DNA: TGTGCCAGCAGCTTCCGAGACAGGGATGATGAAAAACTGTTTTTT
J: TRBJ1-2; size: NA; D: TRBD1; V: TRBV2; CDR3: CASTPTGPGNYGYTF; DNA: TGTGCCAGCACCCCGACAGGGCCGGGTAACTATGGCTACACCTTC
J: TRBJ2-5; size: NA; D: NA; V: TRBV28; CDR3: CASSLRPGTNPQETQYF; DNA: TGTGCCAGCAGTCTCCGACCCGGGACAAATCCCCAAGAGACCCAGTACTTC
J: TRBJ2-3; size: once; D: NA; V: TRBV11-1; CDR3: CASSLEFTDTQYF; DNA: TGTGCCAGCAGCTTAGAGTTTACAGATACGCAGTATTTT
J: TRBJ1-1; size: NA; D: NA; V: TRBV27; CDR3: CASSLEGGGTEAFF; DNA: TGTGCCAGCAGTTTAGAGGGGGGAGGCACTGAAGCTTTCTTT
J: TRBJ1-5; size: NA; D: NA; V: TRBV9; CDR3: CASSPGEAYSNQPQHF; DNA: TGTGCCAGCAGCCCCGGGGAGGCTTATAGCAATCAGCCCCAGCATTTT
J: TRBJ2-2; size: NA; D: TRBD1; V: TRBV28; CDR3: CASWTGYVGGELFF; DNA: TGTGCCAGCTGGACAGGGTACGTTGGCGGGGAGCTGTTTTTT
J: TRBJ2-7; size: NA; D: TRBD1; V: TRBV28; CDR3: CASSLTGGDEQYF; DNA: TGTGCCAGCAGTCTGACAGGGGGCGACGAGCAGTACTTC
J: TRBJ2-2; size: NA; D: NA; V: TRBV2; CDR3: CASQWLGNTGELFF; DNA: TGTGCCAGCCAGTGGTTAGGGAACACCGGGGAGCTGTTTTTT
J: TRBJ2-1; size: NA; D: TRBD2; V: TRBV7-3; CDR3: CASSQLAGGVYNEQFF; DNA: TGTGCCAGCAGCCAACTAGCGGGAGGGGTTTACAATGAGCAGTTCTTC
J: TRBJ2-1; size: NA; D: TRBD2; V: TRBV28; CDR3: CASSLVSVASGYNEQFF; DNA: TGTGCCAGCAGTTTGGTTTCGGTGGCTAGCGGCTACAATGAGCAGTTCTTC